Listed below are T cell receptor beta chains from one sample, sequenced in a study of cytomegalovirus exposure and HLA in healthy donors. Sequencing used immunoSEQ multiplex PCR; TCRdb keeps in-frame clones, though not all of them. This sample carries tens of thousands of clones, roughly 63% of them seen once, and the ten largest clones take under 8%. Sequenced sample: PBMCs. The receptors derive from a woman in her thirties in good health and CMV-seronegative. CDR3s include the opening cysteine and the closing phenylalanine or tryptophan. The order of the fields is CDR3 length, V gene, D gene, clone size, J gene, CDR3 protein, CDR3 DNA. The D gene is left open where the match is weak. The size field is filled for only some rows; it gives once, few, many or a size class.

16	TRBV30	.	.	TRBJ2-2	CAWGGGRERDTGELFF	TGTGCCTGGGGCGGAGGGCGGGAAAGGGACACCGGGGAGCTGTTTTTT
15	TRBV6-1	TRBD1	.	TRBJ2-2	CASTRDTGVHGELFF	TGTGCCAGCACCCGGGACACAGGGGTTCACGGGGAGCTGTTTTTT
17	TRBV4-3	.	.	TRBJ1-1	CASSQIGRGAVRTEAFF	TGCGCCAGCAGCCAGATCGGGCGCGGGGCGGTCCGCACTGAAGCTTTCTTT
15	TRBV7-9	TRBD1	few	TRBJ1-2	CASSLRTGPLYGYTF	TGTGCCAGCAGCCTCAGGACAGGCCCCCTCTATGGCTACACCTTC
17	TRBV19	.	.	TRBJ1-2	CASRRENKLVANYGYTF	TGTGCCAGTAGGCGGGAAAACAAACTTGTGGCTAACTATGGCTACACCTTC
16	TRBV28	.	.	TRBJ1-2	CASSLSAPGRNYGYTF	TGTGCCAGCAGTTTATCGGCGCCAGGGAGGAACTATGGCTACACCTTC
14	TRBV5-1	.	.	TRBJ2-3	CASIPGASTDTQYF	TGCGCCAGCATTCCAGGGGCCAGCACAGATACGCAGTATTTT
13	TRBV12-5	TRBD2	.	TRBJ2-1	CASGLILAGGQFF	TGTGCTAGTGGTTTGATTCTAGCGGGGGGGCAGTTCTTC
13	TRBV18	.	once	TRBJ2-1	CASSPHRLDEQFF	TGTGCCAGCTCACCACACAGGCTGGATGAGCAGTTCTTC
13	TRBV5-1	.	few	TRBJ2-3	CASSFIGTDTQYF	TGCGCCAGCAGCTTTATAGGCACAGATACGCAGTATTTT
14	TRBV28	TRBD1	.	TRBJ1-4	CASRRGTGRGKLFF	TGTGCCAGCAGGAGAGGGACAGGGAGAGGAAAACTGTTTTTT
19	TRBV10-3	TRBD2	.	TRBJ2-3	CAISKTSGGALAPPDTQYF	TGTGCCATCAGTAAAACTAGCGGGGGTGCGCTGGCACCTCCAGATACGCAGTATTTT
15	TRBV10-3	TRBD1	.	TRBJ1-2	CAISGGQGGHYGYTF	TGTGCCATCAGTGGTGGACAGGGGGGACACTATGGCTACACCTTC
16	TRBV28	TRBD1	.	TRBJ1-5	CASSSLTGTSNQPQHF	TGTGCCAGCAGTTCCCTGACAGGGACCAGCAATCAGCCCCAGCATTTT
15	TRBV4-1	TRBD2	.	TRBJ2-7	CASSQVSGSTYEQYF	TGCGCCAGCAGCCAAGTTAGCGGGTCTACCTACGAGCAGTACTTC
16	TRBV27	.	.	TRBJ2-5	CASSTTGTSRRETQYF	TGTGCCAGCAGCACCACCGGGACTTCGCGCCGAGAGACCCAGTACTTC
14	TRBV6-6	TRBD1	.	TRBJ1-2	CASSKQGEDYGYTF	TGTGCCAGCAGTAAACAGGGGGAGGACTATGGCTACACCTTC
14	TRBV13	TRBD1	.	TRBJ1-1	CASSDGQGSTEAFF	TGTGCCAGCAGCGACGGACAGGGGTCCACTGAAGCTTTCTTT
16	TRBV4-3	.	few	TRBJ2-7	CASSQDLGGWDYEQYF	TGCGCCAGCAGCCAAGACCTAGGGGGTTGGGACTACGAGCAGTACTTC
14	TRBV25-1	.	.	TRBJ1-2	CASSESEGVDGYTF	TGTGCCAGCAGTGAGTCGGAGGGAGTGGATGGCTACACCTTC
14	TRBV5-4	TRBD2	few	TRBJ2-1	CASKGGAGVSEQFF	TGTGCCAGCAAGGGAGGAGCGGGAGTCAGTGAGCAGTTCTTC
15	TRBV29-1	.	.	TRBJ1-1	CSAERLGVGGTEAFF	TGCAGCGCCGAAAGGCTGGGAGTCGGGGGCACTGAAGCTTTCTTT
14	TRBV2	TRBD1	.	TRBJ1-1	CASSTDRGKTEAFF	TGTGCCAGCAGCACCGACAGGGGGAAGACTGAAGCTTTCTTT
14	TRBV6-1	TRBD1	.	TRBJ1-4	CASAIQGGREKLFF	TGTGCCAGCGCAATTCAGGGGGGCCGGGAAAAACTGTTTTTT
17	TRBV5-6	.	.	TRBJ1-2	CASSWGGSAGTFYGYTF	TGTGCCAGCAGCTGGGGGGGGTCGGCAGGGACATTCTATGGCTACACCTTC
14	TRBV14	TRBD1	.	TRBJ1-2	CASRHSGGNYGYTF	TGTGCCAGCAGGCACTCAGGGGGCAACTATGGCTACACCTTC
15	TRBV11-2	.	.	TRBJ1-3	CASSLDPGSGNTIYF	TGTGCCAGCAGCCTCGACCCGGGATCTGGAAACACCATATATTTT
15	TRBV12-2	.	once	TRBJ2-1	CASRKQESSYNEQFF	TGTGCAAGTCGGAAACAGGAGAGCTCCTACAATGAGCAGTTCTTC
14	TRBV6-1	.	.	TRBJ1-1	CASTPMRGNTEAFF	TGTGCCAGCACTCCCATGCGGGGGAACACTGAAGCTTTCTTT
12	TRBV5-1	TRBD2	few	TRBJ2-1	CASSHPGLEQFF	TGCGCCAGCAGCCATCCGGGACTAGAGCAGTTCTTC
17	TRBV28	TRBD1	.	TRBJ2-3	CASSTPLGDRGPDTQYF	TGTGCCAGCAGTACCCCCCTGGGGGACAGGGGGCCAGATACGCAGTATTTT
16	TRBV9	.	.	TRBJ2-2	CASSVGGLSLTGELFF	TGTGCCAGCAGCGTAGGGGGACTTAGCCTAACCGGGGAGCTGTTTTTT
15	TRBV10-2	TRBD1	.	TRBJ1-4	CASRQAGGRNEKLFF	TGCGCCAGCAGACAAGCAGGGGGTAGAAATGAAAAACTGTTTTTT